Detailed here is one TCR beta chain. Original processing methods: Estimates of nucleated cell counts were drawn from the amplification of reference gene primers. Using immunoSEQ multiplex PCR, the repertoire was profiled, and TCRdb retains in-frame clones only, with some absent. That table gives V, J and clone size, and the DNA gave D and trimming. The table has approximately 240,000 clones, roughly 80% seen once. This sample is drawn from a study of blood T cell repertoires in COVID-19. Overall study context: Italy, Spain and the United States were the sources of the convalescent and acute COVID-19 samples. T cells, B-cell-depleted T cells, or PBMCs supplied cDNA or gDNA.

The V gene lost 5 bases and the J gene lost 4 bases, with 15 bases spanning the gap. The CDR3 runs 15 residues. Per the germline V gene, CDR1 is SGHTS and CDR2 is YDEGEE. This TCR came from a woman of 80 years or more with active or convalescent COVID-19. The sequencing input was peripheral blood. The rearrangement uses TRBV5-8 and TRBJ2-2; possible D gene TRBD2, 5 bases. The CDR3 reads CASSRRERSTGELFF. The DNA for the CDR3 is TGTGCCAGCAGTCGACGGGAAAGGAGCACCGGGGAGCTGTTTTTT.